Listed below are T cell receptor beta chains from one sample, sequenced in a study of T-cell memory formation after mild COVID-19. Using its own MiXCR run on the 5' RACE reads, TCRdb lists one record per CDR3 protein. The table has over 350,000 distinct CDR3 sequences, roughly 15% seen once. The sample consisted of PBMCs or a T cell subset sorted from them (not recorded which). The receptors stem from a man younger than 30 who had mild COVID-19 (a few samples of this study predate the infection). Cell type and time point are not known. CDR3s include the opening cysteine and the closing phenylalanine or tryptophan. The D gene is left open where the match is weak. A row's size may be missing; if present it is once, few, many or a size class.

cdr3_nt: TGCAGCGCCGACGGGGGAAGTGAGCAGTTCTTC
cdr3_aa: CSADGGSEQFF
v_call: TRBV29-1
j_call: TRBJ2-1
d_call: NA
clone_size: NA

cdr3_nt: TGTGCCAGCAGCCCCCGGCGGTCGGGCAATCAGCCCCAGCATTTT
cdr3_aa: CASSPRRSGNQPQHF
v_call: TRBV5-6
j_call: TRBJ1-5
d_call: NA
clone_size: few

cdr3_nt: TGTGCCAGCAGCTTACGGGACAGCCCTTACAATGAGCAGTTCTTC
cdr3_aa: CASSLRDSPYNEQFF
v_call: TRBV7-9
j_call: TRBJ2-1
d_call: TRBD1
clone_size: NA

cdr3_nt: TGTGCCAGCAGTACAGGGAGGGAGACCCAGTACTTC
cdr3_aa: CASSTGRETQYF
v_call: TRBV12-3/TRBV12-4
j_call: TRBJ2-5
d_call: NA
clone_size: many

cdr3_nt: TGTGCCAGCAGCTTAGTTCGGGGGGGCAACTACAATGAGCAGTTCTTC
cdr3_aa: CASSLVRGGNYNEQFF
v_call: TRBV7-8
j_call: TRBJ2-1
d_call: TRBD2
clone_size: NA

cdr3_nt: TGTGCCAGCAAACCGACAGGAGATCAGCCCCAGCATTTT
cdr3_aa: CASKPTGDQPQHF
v_call: TRBV7-2
j_call: TRBJ1-5
d_call: NA
clone_size: NA

cdr3_nt: TGTGCCAGCAGTTACGCCTACAGGGGGAATCAGCCCCAGCATTTT
cdr3_aa: CASSYAYRGNQPQHF
v_call: TRBV6-2/TRBV6-3
j_call: TRBJ1-5
d_call: TRBD1
clone_size: few

cdr3_nt: TGTGCCAGCAGCCCCCAGGGACAGGGGGCAGGTGAGCAGTTCTTC
cdr3_aa: CASSPQGQGAGEQFF
v_call: TRBV27
j_call: TRBJ2-1
d_call: TRBD1
clone_size: NA

cdr3_nt: TGCGCCAGCAGCTCGTTCGATACGCAGTATTTT
cdr3_aa: CASSSFDTQYF
v_call: TRBV5-1
j_call: TRBJ2-3
d_call: NA
clone_size: NA

cdr3_nt: TGTGCCAGCAGCCAGGCGGGACAGGGGGTTGGTGGCTACACCTTC
cdr3_aa: CASSQAGQGVGGYTF
v_call: TRBV4-2
j_call: TRBJ1-2
d_call: TRBD1
clone_size: NA

cdr3_nt: TGTGCCAGCTCCCCAGCCCTAGTTAAGAACAATGAGCAGTTCTTC
cdr3_aa: CASSPALVKNNEQFF
v_call: TRBV18
j_call: TRBJ2-1
d_call: NA
clone_size: NA

cdr3_nt: TGTGCCAGCAGTTTCCGGACTAGCTTCCCCGAGCAGTACTTC
cdr3_aa: CASSFRTSFPEQYF
v_call: TRBV6-2/TRBV6-3
j_call: TRBJ2-7
d_call: TRBD2
clone_size: many

cdr3_nt: TGCGCCAGCAGAGACAGAGAAGACACTGAAGCTTTCTTT
cdr3_aa: CASRDREDTEAFF
v_call: TRBV4-3
j_call: TRBJ1-1
d_call: NA
clone_size: NA

cdr3_nt: TGCGCCAGCAGCTTGGTAATCCAGGGCCCAGATCAGCCCCAGCATTTT
cdr3_aa: CASSLVIQGPDQPQHF
v_call: TRBV5-1
j_call: TRBJ1-5
d_call: NA
clone_size: NA

cdr3_nt: TGCGCCAGCAGCGGAACTAGCGGGGGCTACGAGCAGTACTTC
cdr3_aa: CASSGTSGGYEQYF
v_call: TRBV5-1
j_call: TRBJ2-7
d_call: TRBD2
clone_size: many

cdr3_nt: TGCGCCAGCAGCCAAGACCCCGCGCCGGACTATGGCTACACCTTC
cdr3_aa: CASSQDPAPDYGYTF
v_call: TRBV4-1
j_call: TRBJ1-2
d_call: NA
clone_size: few